Below are 3 T cell receptor beta chains sequenced from a single sample in a study of OX40 agonist ivuxolimab in advanced cancers. Assay: immunoSEQ multiplex PCR; the TCRdb copy retains only in-frame clones and omits some. The top ten clones hold less than 2.5% of a sample with about 50,000 clones, 85% to 90% of them seen once. Specimen: CD4+ or CD8+ T cells sorted from blood, collected in a trial of the OX40 agonist ivuxolimab. Receptor source: an adult with an advanced solid tumor such as melanoma, head and neck, liver or kidney cancer.

This chain links TRBV6-1 with TRBJ1-2, with TRBD1 as a possible D gene (5 bases). With 6 bases removed from V and 4 bases from J, the gap between germline ends came to 12 bases. Looked up from germline, CDR1 is MNHNS and CDR2 is SASEGT. This CDR3 is built from 13 residues. In nucleotides, the CDR3 is TGTGCCAGCAGGACGGGACCGAGCTATGGCTACACCTTC. Its protein product is CASRTGPSYGYTF.

V usage is TRBV29-1 and J usage is TRBJ1-1; 10 bases agree with TRBD1. Germline assignment: CDR1 SQVTM and CDR2 ANQGSEA. This CDR3 spans 13 amino acids. With 7 bases clipped from V and 0 bases from J, the junction kept 2 bases outside the gene matches. The DNA of the CDR3 is TGCAGCGCGGACAGGGGGATGAACACTGAAGCTTTCTTT. Encoded protein: CSADRGMNTEAFF.

The chain carries TRBV6-5 and TRBJ1-5; D is unclear. The V and J ends lost 2 bases and 1 base respectively, with 9 bases between them. This CDR3 contains 15 residues. Germline V gives CDR1 MNHEY, CDR2 SVGAGI. CDR3 nucleotides: TGTGCCAGCAGTTACAGGGTAGCCAGCAATCAGCCCCAGCATTTT. Amino acids: CASSYRVASNQPQHF.